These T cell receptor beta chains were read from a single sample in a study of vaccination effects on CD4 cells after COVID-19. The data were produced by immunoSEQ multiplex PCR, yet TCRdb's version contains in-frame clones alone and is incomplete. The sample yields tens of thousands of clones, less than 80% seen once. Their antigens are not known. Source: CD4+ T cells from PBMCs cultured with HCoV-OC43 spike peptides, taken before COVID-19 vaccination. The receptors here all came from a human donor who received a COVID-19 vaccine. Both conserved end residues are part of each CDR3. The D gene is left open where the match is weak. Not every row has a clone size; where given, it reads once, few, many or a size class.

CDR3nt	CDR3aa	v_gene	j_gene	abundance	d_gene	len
TGTGCCAGCAGCCTAAGAAGCGACAGGGAACTGTTTTTT	CASSLRSDRELFF	TRBV3-1/TRBV3-2	TRBJ1-4	few	TRBD1	13
TGCGCCAGCAGCCACACCATTCTCACTAAAAGGGACACTGAAGCTTTCTTT	CASSHTILTKRDTEAFF	TRBV4-1	TRBJ1-1	once	NA	17
TGTGCCAGTAGTATTTGGGCAGGGGATAGTGGGGCCAACGTCCTGACTTTC	CASSIWAGDSGANVLTF	TRBV19	TRBJ2-6	NA	NA	17
TGTGCCAGCAGTTTATCATTAGGGTCCACTGAAGCTTTCTTT	CASSLSLGSTEAFF	TRBV28	TRBJ1-1	NA	NA	14
TGTGCCAGCAGCGTAGACGCTGAAGAGACCCAGTACTTC	CASSVDAEETQYF	TRBV9	TRBJ2-5	NA	NA	13
TGTGCCAGCTCACGGGGGGTTGGAGAAAAACTGTTTTTT	CASSRGVGEKLFF	TRBV3-1/TRBV3-2	TRBJ1-4	NA	NA	13
TGTGCCAGCAGCTTTTCAGAAAACTATGGCTACACCTTC	CASSFSENYGYTF	TRBV5-4	TRBJ1-2	NA	NA	13
TGTGCCAGCAGCCTCGAAAGGACAGGGGGGGAGACCCAGTACTTC	CASSLERTGGETQYF	TRBV11-2	TRBJ2-5	NA	TRBD1	15
TGTGCCAGCTTAACTAGCGGGGATGATACGCAGTATTTT	CASLTSGDDTQYF	TRBV12-3/TRBV12-4	TRBJ2-3	NA	TRBD2	13
TGTGCCTGGGGGGACCAGACAGGGGGCGGCTATGGCTACACCTTC	CAWGDQTGGGYGYTF	TRBV30	TRBJ1-2	NA	TRBD1	15
TGTGCCAGTCACCTTGGGCCCCGCTATACGCAGTATTTT	CASHLGPRYTQYF	TRBV12-3/TRBV12-4	TRBJ2-3	NA	NA	13
TGTGCCAGCAGCCAAACGGACAGGGGGGTGTTCTTC	CASSQTDRGVFF	TRBV3-1/TRBV3-2	TRBJ2-1	NA	TRBD1	12
TGCGCCAGCAGCCAAGATTTAGCGGGACTAGCGGGGAATGAGCAGTTCTTC	CASSQDLAGLAGNEQFF	TRBV4-1	TRBJ2-1	NA	TRBD2	17
TGCGCCAGCAGCTTGGGGACGGGCGTCAGCACAGATACGCAGTATTTT	CASSLGTGVSTDTQYF	TRBV5-1	TRBJ2-3	NA	NA	16
TGTGCCAGCAGCTTAGGGGTGGGGGACAGCCGTAATGAAAAACTGTTTTTT	CASSLGVGDSRNEKLFF	TRBV7-9	TRBJ1-4	NA	TRBD1	17
TGCGCCAGCAGCCAAGCCTACGCGGGGGGTGGTCAGCCCCAGCATTTT	CASSQAYAGGGQPQHF	TRBV4-1	TRBJ1-5	NA	NA	16
TGTGCCAGCAGTCCCAAGGGCTATCCCCTAACCAAAAACATTCAGTACTTC	CASSPKGYPLTKNIQYF	TRBV27	TRBJ2-4	NA	NA	17
TGTGCCAGCTCCTTAGCGGGTGCCCCTGGCGATACGCAGTATTTT	CASSLAGAPGDTQYF	TRBV7-2	TRBJ2-3	NA	TRBD2	15
TGTGCCCCTTCGCGAGTCGGTGGTCGACAGGTCTATAATTCACCCCTCCACTTT	CAPSRVGGRQVYNSPLHF	TRBV12-5	TRBJ1-6	NA	NA	18
TGTGCCAGCAGCTTGCTCGCTAGTCAGGGTGAGCAGTTCTTC	CASSLLASQGEQFF	TRBV5-6	TRBJ2-1	NA	NA	14
TGTGCCAGCAGTTTTTGGTACACTGAGCAGTTCTTC	CASSFWYTEQFF	TRBV12-3/TRBV12-4	TRBJ2-1	NA	NA	12
TGTGCCAGCACCAGGGGTGGCGGGGAGCTGTTTTTT	CASTRGGGELFF	TRBV12-3/TRBV12-4	TRBJ2-2	few	NA	12
TGTGCCAGCAGTGACGGGCTAGCGGGGGGCCGTGGCACAGATACGCAGTATTTT	CASSDGLAGGRGTDTQYF	TRBV2	TRBJ2-3	NA	TRBD2	18
TGTGCCTGGAGTCCCCGCGGGAGTAGACAAGAGACCCAGTACTTC	CAWSPRGSRQETQYF	TRBV30	TRBJ2-5	NA	TRBD2	15
TGCAGCGTAAATTCGGGCGCCACCGGGGAGCTGTTTTTT	CSVNSGATGELFF	TRBV29-1	TRBJ2-2	once	NA	13
TGTGCCAGCAGTCCCTGGACACCCTACAATGAGCAGTTCTTC	CASSPWTPYNEQFF	TRBV28	TRBJ2-1	NA	NA	14
TGCGCCAGCAGACACAACGGACAGGGGCCCGATGAGCAGTTCTTC	CASRHNGQGPDEQFF	TRBV5-1	TRBJ2-1	NA	TRBD1	15
TGCGCCAGCAGCTGGGCCCCGGGAGCGGGGGAAGAGACCCAGTACTTC	CASSWAPGAGEETQYF	TRBV5-1	TRBJ2-5	NA	TRBD2	16
TGTGCCATCAGTGAATCGGGGATCCAAGGAGAATCACCCCTCCACTTT	CAISESGIQGESPLHF	TRBV10-3	TRBJ1-6	few	NA	16
TGTGCCAGCAGACACTACGCCGGGGCTGGGGCCAACGTCCTGACTTTC	CASRHYAGAGANVLTF	TRBV11-2	TRBJ2-6	NA	NA	16
TGTGCCAGCAGCTTGGGAACAGATGGCTACACCTTC	CASSLGTDGYTF	TRBV5-4	TRBJ1-2	few	NA	12
TGTGCCTGGACACAACCGGGACTTATCTACAATGAGCAGTTCTTC	CAWTQPGLIYNEQFF	TRBV30	TRBJ2-1	NA	NA	15
TGTGCCAGCAGCTCATGGACTAGCGGGGAGATCAATGAGCAGTTCTTC	CASSSWTSGEINEQFF	TRBV7-2	TRBJ2-1	once	TRBD2	16
TGTGCCAGCAAGGGGACAGCGGGTAGCAATCAGCCCCAGCATTTT	CASKGTAGSNQPQHF	TRBV2	TRBJ1-5	NA	TRBD1	15
TGTGCCAGTATAACGGGTGGGTGGGGCCCGAACCAAGAGACCCAGTACTTC	CASITGGWGPNQETQYF	TRBV19	TRBJ2-5	NA	NA	17
TGTGCCAGCTCACGTCTGGACAGCTCTGGGGCCAACGTCCTGACTTTC	CASSRLDSSGANVLTF	TRBV18	TRBJ2-6	NA	NA	16
TGTGCCAGCAGTGACTTGCACTCTGGGGCCAACGTCCTGACTTTC	CASSDLHSGANVLTF	TRBV6-4	TRBJ2-6	NA	NA	15
TGTGCCTGGAGTTTGGGCAGCGCTGAAGCTTTCTTT	CAWSLGSAEAFF	TRBV30	TRBJ1-1	NA	NA	12